Reported below is one T cell receptor (beta chain). This entry is derived from a study of T cells expressing NK-cell markers. Study-level information: Sorted CD3+CD56-NKG2C+, CD3+CD56+NKG2C- and CD3+CD56+NKG2C+ T cells were the source of the TCR beta repertoires.

In generating TCR beta cDNA, 5'RACE template switching with UMIs was used. TCRdb re-called the 5' RACE reads and shows each CDR3 protein once, DNA omitted. The listing contains about half a million distinct CDR3 sequences. Germline V lookup: CDR1 MNHEY, CDR2 SVGAGI. The CDR3 has 15 residues. The chain recombines TRBV6-5 with TRBJ2-7; absent DNA, TCRdb's TRBD2 call cannot be checked. This receptor was obtained from a woman between 50 and 59 years old in good health. What was sequenced was blood T cells: a sorted CD56 or NKG2C T cell subset, CD4+ or CD8+ T cells, or bulk PBMC T cells (not recorded which). CDR3 sequence reads: CASSSPSGRLSEQYF.